The present entry profiles one T cell receptor (beta chain) with its context. The target antigen is unknown. The planned depth of sequencing spanned 1 in 200,000 to 1 in 1 million T cells. Only in-frame clones appear in the TCRdb table, and some are missing; sequencing was by immunoSEQ multiplex PCR. The sample yields about 130,000 clones, 80% to 90% seen once. These data originate in a study of cytotoxic CD8 clonotypes in ibrutinib-treated CLL. As for the study in general: Results showed some 24 partial and 2 complete responses; following median approximately 73 months, approximately 14 remained remitted, roughly 12 advanced. Study outcomes and limitations: Clonality increased with ibrutinib response but returned toward baseline at progression. The public clonotypes identified were infrequent and showed contraction or stability on treatment.

The CDR3 runs to 15 residues. Trimming left V 3 bases short and J 6 bases short, with 13 bases between. Germline-derived CDR1 and CDR2 are SGDLS and YYNGEE. This chain joins TRBV9 and TRBJ1-6, with D unresolved. The sample here was PBMCs, taken after 24 months of ibrutinib treatment. This receptor was taken from a human donor with chronic lymphocytic leukemia. The CDR3 DNA sequence: TGTGCCAGCAGCGCCGGACCGGTGGTTAATTCACCCCTCCACTTT. As protein: CASSAGPVVNSPLHF.